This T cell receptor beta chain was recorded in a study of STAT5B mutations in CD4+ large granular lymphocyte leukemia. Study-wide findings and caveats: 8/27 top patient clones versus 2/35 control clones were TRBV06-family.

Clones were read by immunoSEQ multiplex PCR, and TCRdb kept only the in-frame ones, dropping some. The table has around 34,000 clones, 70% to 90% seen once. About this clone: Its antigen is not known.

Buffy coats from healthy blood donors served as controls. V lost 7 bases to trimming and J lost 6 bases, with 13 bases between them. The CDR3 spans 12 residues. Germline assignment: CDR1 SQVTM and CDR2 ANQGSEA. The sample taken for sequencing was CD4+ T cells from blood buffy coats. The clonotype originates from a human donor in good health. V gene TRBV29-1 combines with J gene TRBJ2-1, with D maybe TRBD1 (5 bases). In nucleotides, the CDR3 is TGCAGCGCCTCAGGGCTGAGCAATGAGCAGTTCTTC. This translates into CSASGLSNEQFF.